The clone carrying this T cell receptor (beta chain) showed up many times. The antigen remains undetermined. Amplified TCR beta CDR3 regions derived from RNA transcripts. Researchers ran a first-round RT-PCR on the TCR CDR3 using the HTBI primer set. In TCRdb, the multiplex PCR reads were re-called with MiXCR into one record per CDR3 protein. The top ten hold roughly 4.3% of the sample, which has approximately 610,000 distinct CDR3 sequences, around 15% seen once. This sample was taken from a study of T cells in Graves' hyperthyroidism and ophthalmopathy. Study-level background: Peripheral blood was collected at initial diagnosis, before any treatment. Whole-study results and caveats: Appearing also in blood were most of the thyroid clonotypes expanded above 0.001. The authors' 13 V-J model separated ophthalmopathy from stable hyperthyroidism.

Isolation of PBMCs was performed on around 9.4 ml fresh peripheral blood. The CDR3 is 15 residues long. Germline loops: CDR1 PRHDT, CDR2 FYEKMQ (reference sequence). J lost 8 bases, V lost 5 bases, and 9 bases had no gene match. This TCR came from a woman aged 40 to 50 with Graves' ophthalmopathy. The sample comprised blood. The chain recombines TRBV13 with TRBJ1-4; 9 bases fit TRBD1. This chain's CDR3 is CASSPGTGRGEKLFF. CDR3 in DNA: TGTGCCAGCAGCCCCGGGACAGGGAGAGGGGAAAAACTGTTTTTT.